This is a list of T cell receptor beta chains from one sample in a study of blood T cell repertoires in COVID-19. Assay used: immunoSEQ multiplex PCR; TCRdb lists only in-frame clones, some missing. The sample lists over 200,000 clones; 70% to 85% were seen once. Specimen: PBMCs or T cells enriched from blood (not recorded which). Receptors originate from a man in his forties who had recovered from COVID-19. Each CDR3 is given with its conserved first and last residue. Each record gives: clone size, D gene, V gene, J gene, CDR3 protein, CDR3 DNA. A D gene is named only where the DNA matches it firmly. Size values are once, few and many counts, or a class for expanded clones, and some rows have none.

>.|.|TRBV28|TRBJ1-1
CASSTRRGNTEAFF
TGTGCCAGCAGTACAAGAAGGGGTAACACTGAAGCTTTCTTT
>.|TRBD1|TRBV19|TRBJ1-1
CASSDRGNTEAFF
TGTGCCAGTAGCGACAGGGGCAACACTGAAGCTTTCTTT
>once|.|TRBV7-2|TRBJ1-2
CASSSKSTDGYTF
TGTGCCAGCAGCTCGAAGAGTACTGATGGCTACACCTTC
>.|TRBD1|TRBV28|TRBJ1-2
CASSLDRLGQGFNYGYTF
TGTGCCAGCAGTTTGGATAGACTAGGACAGGGGTTTAACTATGGCTACACCTTC
>.|.|TRBV19|TRBJ1-2
CATSPYYRYAENGYTF
TGTGCCACCTCCCCATATTACCGGTACGCTGAGAATGGCTACACCTTC
>.|.|TRBV4-2|TRBJ2-7
CASSQGGVPPYEQYF
TGTGCCAGCAGCCAAGGCGGAGTCCCCCCCTACGAGCAGTACTTC
>.|.|TRBV13|TRBJ2-1
CASSFSMNNEQFF
TGTGCCAGCAGCTTCTCTATGAACAATGAGCAGTTCTTC
>.|.|TRBV4-1|TRBJ2-1
CASSQDRGRSNYNEQFF
TGCGCCAGCAGCCAAGATAGGGGCAGGAGTAACTACAATGAGCAGTTCTTC
>.|.|TRBV30|TRBJ1-5
CAWTEGSNQPQHF
TGTGCCTGGACGGAGGGCAGCAATCAGCCCCAGCATTTT
>.|TRBD1|TRBV27|TRBJ1-6
CASSPQNRGWHSPLHF
TGTGCCAGCAGCCCCCAGAACAGGGGTTGGCATTCACCCCTCCACTTT
>.|TRBD1|TRBV27|TRBJ1-6
CASSIDRVGSPLHF
TGTGCCAGCAGTATCGACAGGGTGGGTTCACCCCTCCACTTT
>.|.|TRBV7-8|TRBJ2-7
CASSPRYEQYF
TGTGCCAGCAGCCCGCGCTACGAGCAGTACTTC
>.|TRBD1|TRBV6-5|TRBJ1-6
CASSYASDRGYSPLHF
TGTGCCAGCAGTTACGCTTCGGACAGGGGGTATTCACCCCTCCACTTT
>.|.|TRBV5-6|TRBJ1-5
CASSLVTETNQPQHF
TGTGCCAGCAGCTTGGTGACAGAAACCAATCAGCCCCAGCATTTT
>.|.|TRBV7-9|TRBJ2-5
CASSSAGQTYQETQYF
TGTGCCAGCAGCTCAGCGGGACAGACATACCAAGAGACCCAGTACTTC
>.|.|TRBV4-1|TRBJ1-2
CASSQDLGQAYGYTF
TGCGCCAGCAGCCAAGATCTGGGGCAGGCCTATGGCTACACCTTC
>.|TRBD1|TRBV19|TRBJ1-2
CASSNPGQIFYGYTF
TGTGCCAGTAGTAATCCGGGACAGATTTTCTATGGCTACACCTTC
>.|TRBD2|TRBV11-2|TRBJ2-1
CASSPAGVMPNEQFF
TGTGCCAGCAGCCCCGCGGGGGTTATGCCCAATGAGCAGTTCTTC
>.|.|TRBV7-2|TRBJ1-5
CASSPDGRVYQPQHF
TGTGCCAGCAGTCCAGACGGCAGGGTCTATCAGCCCCAGCATTTT
>once|.|TRBV7-9|TRBJ2-6
CASIQTSRSGANVLTF
TGTGCCAGCATCCAGACTAGTAGGTCTGGGGCCAACGTCCTGACTTTC
>.|.|TRBV7-3|TRBJ2-6
CASSSPRTDGANVLTF
TGTGCCAGCAGCTCGCCCCGGACAGACGGGGCCAACGTCCTGACTTTC
>once|TRBD2|TRBV29-1|TRBJ2-1
CSVGPSGRVQYNEQFF
TGCAGCGTTGGCCCTAGCGGGAGGGTCCAATACAATGAGCAGTTCTTC
>once|.|TRBV12-5|TRBJ1-6
CASGLEGDSPLHF
TGTGCTAGTGGTTTGGAGGGGGATTCACCCCTCCACTTT
>.|.|TRBV2|TRBJ2-6
CASTGTGANVLTF
TGTGCCAGCACAGGGACTGGGGCCAACGTCCTGACTTTC
>.|TRBD1|TRBV5-6|TRBJ1-5
CASSAQGGSNQPQHF
TGTGCCAGCAGCGCACAGGGGGGTAGCAATCAGCCCCAGCATTTT
>few|TRBD2|TRBV7-2|TRBJ2-3
CASSSLGLAGAPATDTQYF
TGTGCCAGCAGCTCCCTTGGACTAGCGGGAGCGCCGGCGACAGATACGCAGTATTTT
>.|.|TRBV6-1|TRBJ2-3
CASSEATDTQYF
TGTGCCAGCAGTGAGGCCACAGATACGCAGTATTTT
>.|.|TRBV7-2|TRBJ1-2
CASSFLDREF
TGTGCCAGCAGCTTTTTGGACAGAGAATTC
>.|TRBD1|TRBV3-1/TRBV3-2|TRBJ2-7
CASSLHSGTGPYEQYF
TGTGCCAGCAGCCTTCATTCCGGGACAGGACCCTACGAGCAGTACTTC
>.|.|TRBV5-8|TRBJ2-2
CASSIWTGGDTGELFF
TGTGCCAGCAGCATCTGGACAGGAGGGGACACCGGGGAGCTGTTTTTT
>.|.|TRBV5-5|TRBJ1-3
CASSWADTSSGNTIYF
TGTGCCAGCAGCTGGGCTGACACGAGCTCTGGAAACACCATATATTTT
>.|.|TRBV18|TRBJ1-2
CASSPPAVTPWGYTF
TGTGCCAGCTCACCACCGGCGGTAACCCCTTGGGGCTACACCTTC
>.|TRBD2|TRBV7-3|TRBJ2-1
CASSFSSGRASEQFF
TGTGCCAGCAGCTTTTCAAGCGGGAGGGCCAGTGAGCAGTTCTTC
>.|.|TRBV5-4|TRBJ2-5
CASSSRTVGARGAQYF
TGTGCCAGCAGCTCCCGGACGGTAGGAGCTAGGGGTGCCCAGTACTTC
>.|TRBD1|TRBV7-3|TRBJ2-5
CASSPGGGETQYF
TGTGCCAGCAGCCCAGGGGGCGGTGAGACCCAGTACTTC
>.|TRBD1|TRBV3-1/TRBV3-2|TRBJ1-2
CASSQGQGFYGYTF
TGTGCCAGCAGCCAAGGACAGGGGTTCTATGGCTACACCTTC
>.|.|TRBV15|TRBJ2-7
CATSREKGRSYEQYF
TGTGCCACCAGCAGAGAGAAGGGGCGCTCCTACGAGCAGTACTTC
>few|TRBD1|TRBV6-2/TRBV6-3|TRBJ1-6
CASSAGQYNSPLHF
TGTGCCAGCAGCGCGGGACAGTATAATTCACCCCTCCACTTT
>.|TRBD2|TRBV5-1|TRBJ2-1
CASSLAGLAGGLRDEQFF
TGCGCCAGCAGCTTGGCGGGACTAGCGGGGGGGCTTAGGGATGAGCAGTTCTTC
>.|TRBD1|TRBV7-2|TRBJ1-2
CASSLWTGRLPNGYTF
TGTGCCAGCAGCTTATGGACAGGCCGCCTTCCTAACGGCTACACCTTC
>.|TRBD1|TRBV18|TRBJ1-3
CASSPAQGVHTIYF
TGTGCCAGCTCACCAGCTCAGGGGGTCCACACCATATATTTT
>.|.|TRBV9|TRBJ1-1
CASSVEPRGTEAFF
TGTGCCAGCAGCGTAGAACCCAGAGGGACTGAAGCTTTCTTT
>.|TRBD2|TRBV4-2|TRBJ2-1
CASSQDPGLAGGGNEQFF
TGTGCCAGCAGCCAAGACCCGGGACTAGCGGGGGGGGGTAATGAGCAGTTCTTC
>.|TRBD1|TRBV7-2|TRBJ1-3
CASSARGTGENTIYF
TGTGCCAGCAGCGCTAGGGGGACAGGGGAGAACACCATATATTTT
>.|TRBD1|TRBV5-1|TRBJ1-1
CASSLFQGAIEAFF
TGCGCCAGCAGCTTGTTTCAGGGGGCAATTGAAGCTTTCTTT
>.|TRBD2|TRBV9|TRBJ2-7
CASSSGLAGEGEQYF
TGTGCCAGCAGCTCGGGACTAGCGGGAGAGGGCGAGCAGTACTTC
>few|TRBD1|TRBV11-1|TRBJ1-1
CASSLAETGMSTEAFF
TGTGCCAGCAGCTTAGCCGAGACAGGGATGAGCACTGAAGCTTTCTTT
>.|TRBD1|TRBV12-3/TRBV12-4|TRBJ1-2
CASTTGTGYGYTF
TGTGCCAGCACGACCGGGACAGGCTATGGCTACACCTTC